Shown below are 26 T cell receptor beta chains from a single sample sequenced in a study of beta chain features in type 1 diabetes. Study results and caveats: Among all four CD4+ subsets, Type 1 diabetes patients had TCRB CDR3s that were moderately but significantly shorter.

Expressed TCRB transcripts were sequenced after all isolated RNA was converted to cDNA. Here immunoSEQ multiplex PCR was the method, and the copy in TCRdb shows in-frame clones only, minus some. The table shows around 150,000 clones, with roughly 60% occurring only once. Their specific antigens are unknown. Sequences were obtained from naive CD4+ T cells from blood. Source of these receptors: a man aged 30-40 years with type 1 diabetes.

The chain links TRBV25-1 to TRBJ1-2; TRBD1 is a possible D gene (6 bases). The CDR3 is 15 amino acids. The germline V gene encodes CDR1 MGHDK and CDR2 SYGVNS. Trimming took 2 bases from V and 2 from J, leaving 12 bases between them. CDR3 in DNA: TGTGCCAGCAGTGAAGGGCCGGGGGCAAACTATGGCTACACCTTC. Amino acids: CASSEGPGANYGYTF.

There are a few counts of this clone. J is TRBJ2-7 and V is TRBV5-1, with TRBD1 identical over 7 bases. The CDR3 is 13 residues long. Germline trimming cut 4 bases from V and 5 bases from J; bases unmatched to any gene: 6. CDR1 is SGHRS, CDR2 YFSETQ, per germline. CDR3 amino acids: CASSLGQLDEQYF. The CDR3 DNA reads as TGCGCCAGCAGCCTGGGACAGCTCGACGAGCAGTACTTC. Full variable domain (outside the CDR3, taken from reference TRBV5-1 and TRBJ2-7): KAGVTQTPRYLIKTRGQQVTLSCSPISGHRSVSWYQQTPGQGLQFLFEYFSETQRNKGNFPGRFSGRQFSNSRSEMNVSTLELGDSALYLCASSLGQLDEQYFGPGTRLTVT.

This chain connects TRBV9 to TRBJ1-3; no clear D gene. There are 14 residues in the CDR3. Germline CDR1 reads SGDLS; CDR2 reads YYNGEE. V gave up 0 bases and J gave up 0 bases, with 4 bases separating them. The CDR3 DNA sequence: TGTGCCAGCAGCGTAGGGAACTCTGGAAACACCATATATTTT. It specifies CASSVGNSGNTIYF.

V gene TRBV6-5 combines with J gene TRBJ2-3, with D possibly matching TRBD1 (6 bases). The germline V gene has CDR1 MNHEY and CDR2 SVGAGI. The CDR3 runs to 14 residues. Trimming cost V 5 bases and J 0 bases, with 9 bases left between them. The CDR3 is CASSPGHSTDTQYF. CDR3 nucleotides: TGTGCCAGCAGTCCGGGACACAGCACAGATACGCAGTATTTT.

This clone was detected once. The chain uses TRBV29-1 and TRBJ1-6, with TRBD1 matching 7 bases. The CDR3 is made up of 14 amino acids. Per the germline V gene, CDR1 is SQVTM and CDR2 is ANQGSEA. Germline trimming cut 6 bases from V and 5 bases from J; bases unmatched to any gene: 7. The CDR3 reads CSVRQGPDNSPLHF. The CDR3 DNA is TGCAGCGTAAGACAGGGACCCGATAATTCACCCCTCCACTTT.

The chain uses TRBV11-2 and TRBJ2-4; TRBD2 matches 14 bases. The CDR3 spans 19 residues. The germline V gene has CDR1 SGHAT and CDR2 FQNNGV. V lost 4 bases and J lost 1; bases outside the gene matches: 9. CDR3 DNA: TGTGCCAGCAGCTCCCCGACTAGCGGGGGGGTGGGTGCCAAAAACATTCAGTACTTC. Translation: CASSSPTSGGVGAKNIQYF. The variable domain in full, with the rest retrieved from reference TRBV11-2 and TRBJ2-4, is EAGVAQSPRYKIIEKRQSVAFWCNPISGHATLYWYQQILGQGPKLLIQFQNNGVVDDSQLPKDRFSAERLKGVDSTLKIQPAKLEDSAVYLCASSSPTSGGVGAKNIQYFGAGTRLSVL.

The chain has TRBV7-9 and TRBJ2-1, with 7 bases identical to TRBD1. Looked up from germline, CDR1 is SEHNR and CDR2 is FQNEAQ (reference sequence). The CDR3 has 15 residues. The ends lost 6 bases at V and 5 bases at J; junction bases unmatched: 10. The DNA of the CDR3 is TGTGCCAGCAGGAAGACCGGGACAGAGGACAATGAGCAGTTCTTC. Its translation is CASRKTGTEDNEQFF.

The genes are TRBV7-9 and TRBJ1-4; D gene uncertain. This CDR3 comprises 15 residues. CDR1 is SEHNR, CDR2 FQNEAQ, per germline (reference sequence). Trimming cost V 0 bases and J 7 bases, with 12 bases left between them. CDR3 residues: CASSLAAGGGEKLFF. CDR3 bases: TGTGCCAGCAGCTTAGCCGCAGGCGGCGGTGAAAAACTGTTTTTT.

The rearrangement uses TRBV25-1 and TRBJ2-7, with 9 bases that match TRBD1. Losses at the gene ends were 9 bases for V and 3 bases for J; bases not matched to a gene: 9. Germline CDR1 reads MGHDK; CDR2 reads SYGVNS. CDR3 size: 14 residues. The DNA of the CDR3 is TGTGCCAGTGCTACCGGGACAGGGATCTACGAGCAGTACTTC. This codes for CASATGTGIYEQYF.

The chain has TRBV18 and TRBJ2-7; possible D gene TRBD2, 5 bases. CDR1 KGHSH and CDR2 LQKENI come from the germline V gene. The V and J ends lost 1 base and 3 bases respectively, with 10 bases between them. The CDR3 spans 14 residues. In DNA form, the CDR3 reads TGTGCCAGCTCACCACAGCGGTCCAACTACGAGCAGTACTTC. Its translation: CASSPQRSNYEQYF.

This clone occurred a few times. The sample carries other DNA sequences with the same CDR3. V gene TRBV7-2 combines with J gene TRBJ1-1, with D unresolved. The CDR3 is 13 residues long. V dropped 0 bases and J dropped 1 base, with 3 bases sitting between them. CDR1 and CDR2 from the germline V gene are SGHTA and FQGNSA. In nucleotides, the CDR3 is TGTGCCAGCAGCTTAGCGGGGAACACTGAAGCTTTCTTT. This sequence encodes CASSLAGNTEAFF.

The V gene is TRBV11-2, the J gene TRBJ1-6; D is uncertain. Germline CDR1 and CDR2: SGHAT and FQNNGV. Trimming took off 1 base at V and 0 bases at J, with 10 bases between the two ends. The CDR3 spans 17 residues. Here the CDR3 reads CASSLVVGGSYNSPLHF. Written as DNA, the CDR3 is TGTGCCAGCAGCTTAGTGGTAGGAGGCTCCTATAATTCACCCCTCCACTTT. The whole variable domain, filled in from reference TRBV11-2 and TRBJ1-6, reads EAGVAQSPRYKIIEKRQSVAFWCNPISGHATLYWYQQILGQGPKLLIQFQNNGVVDDSQLPKDRFSAERLKGVDSTLKIQPAKLEDSAVYLCASSLVVGGSYNSPLHFGNGTRLTVT.

The rearrangement links TRBV2 to TRBJ2-1, with 7 bases fitting TRBD1. CDR3 length: 13 residues. The V gene's germline CDR1 is SNHLY and CDR2 FYNNEI. Unmatched junction bases numbered 4, after V lost 4 bases and J lost 7 bases. The CDR3 nucleotides are TGTGCCAGCAGTGTCACCAGGGGGAATGAGCAGTTCTTC. Its translation: CASSVTRGNEQFF.

In nucleotides, the CDR3 is TGTGCCAGCAGCTTTAACAGTAACACTGAAGCTTTCTTT. Amino acid sequence: CASSFNSNTEAFF. The chain links TRBV7-2 to TRBJ1-1; no firm D call. The V end was cut by 3 bases, the J end by 2 bases, with 7 bases between. This CDR3 spans 13 amino acids. The germline CDR1 and CDR2 sequences are SGHTA and FQGNSA.

This clone came up once. The J gene is TRBJ1-3, the V gene TRBV28; no firm D call. V lost 8 bases to trimming and J lost 4 bases, with 6 bases between them. This CDR3 region has 11 residues. Germline loops: CDR1 MDHEN, CDR2 SYDVKM. The CDR3 spells CASDLGNTIYF. In DNA form, the CDR3 reads TGTGCCAGCGATTTGGGAAACACCATATATTTT.

The V gene is TRBV13, the J gene TRBJ1-2; D gene unclear. Trimming removed 2 bases at V and 7 bases at J, with 11 bases between. CDR3 length: 13 residues. CDR1 and CDR2 (germline): PRHDT, FYEKMQ (reference sequence). CDR3 sequence (DNA): TGTGCCAGCAGCTTAACCGGGGTTCGTGGCTACACCTTC. Translation: CASSLTGVRGYTF. The variable domain in full, with the rest retrieved from reference TRBV13 and TRBJ1-2, is AAGVIQSPRHLIKEKRETATLKCYPIPRHDTVYWYQQGPGQDPQFLISFYEKMQSDKGSIPDRFSAQQFSDYHSELNMSSLELGDSALYFCASSLTGVRGYTFGSGTRLTVV.

This clone showed up just a few times. The rearrangement joins TRBV13 to TRBJ1-4, with a weak D call TRBD1 (5 bases). Deletions cut 7 bases from V and 8 bases from J, with 17 bases between. The CDR3 spans 14 residues. From germline, CDR1 is PRHDT and CDR2 FYEKMQ (reference sequence). CDR3: CASTSTQGGEKLFF. The CDR3 nucleotides are TGTGCCAGCACTTCGACGCAGGGCGGCGAAAAACTGTTTTTT.

This clone was picked up a small number of times. The CDR3 is CASSLRVDTGTDTQYF. The CDR3 DNA sequence: TGTGCCAGCAGCTTAAGGGTAGATACGGGCACAGATACGCAGTATTTT. This rearrangement joins TRBV11-2 to TRBJ2-3; D call uncertain. The CDR3 is 16 amino acids. V dropped 2 bases and J dropped 1 base, with 13 bases sitting between them. Germline lookup yields CDR1 SGHAT and CDR2 FQNNGV.

The chain couples TRBV5-1 to TRBJ2-1, with D uncertain. The CDR3 is 15 amino acids. The germline gives CDR1 SGHRS, CDR2 YFSETQ. V gave up 4 bases and J gave up 6 bases, with 17 bases separating them. The CDR3 region has the DNA TGCGCCAGCAGCGCCACACGCTCTGTAGGCAATGAGCAGTTCTTC. Its translation: CASSATRSVGNEQFF. The whole variable domain, filled in from reference TRBV5-1 and TRBJ2-1, reads KAGVTQTPRYLIKTRGQQVTLSCSPISGHRSVSWYQQTPGQGLQFLFEYFSETQRNKGNFPGRFSGRQFSNSRSEMNVSTLELGDSALYLCASSATRSVGNEQFFGPGTRLTVL.

The V and J genes are TRBV19 and TRBJ1-2, with no clear D. The germline V and J ends were trimmed by 0 bases and 4 bases, with 3 bases remaining between them. The length of the CDR3 is 12 residues. Germline V lookup: CDR1 LNHDA, CDR2 SQIVND (reference sequence). The CDR3 DNA is TGTGCCAGTAGTATAGACAGCTATGGCTACACCTTC. Protein sequence: CASSIDSYGYTF.

The chain is built from TRBV4-1 and TRBJ1-1; D remains unclear. The CDR3 contains 18 residues. Trimming removed 0 bases from V and 4 bases from J, with 21 bases in between. Germline V gene data show CDR1 as MGHRA and CDR2 as YSYEKL. CDR3 in amino acids: CASSQDISQATEGTEAFF. The CDR3 DNA sequence: TGCGCCAGCAGCCAAGATATTAGCCAGGCTACCGAGGGCACTGAAGCTTTCTTT.

CDR3 nucleotides: TGTGCAATATCACCAGGGGTTTTATGGGATACGCAGTATTTT. Amino acids: CAISPGVLWDTQYF. The chain uses TRBV15 and TRBJ2-3; weak D call: TRBD1 (6 bases). Germline V CDR1 and CDR2: LNHNV, YYDKDF (reference sequence). The CDR3 spans 14 residues.

The rearrangement uses TRBV7-2 and TRBJ2-3; 8 nucleotides agree with TRBD2. The CDR3 totals 17 residues. J was trimmed by 6 bases and V by 1 base; bases with no gene match: 12. Germline V gene lookup returns CDR1 SGHTA and CDR2 FQGNSA. CDR3 protein: CASSLDGLAPFVDTQYF. The CDR3 DNA is TGTGCCAGCAGCTTAGACGGACTAGCCCCTTTTGTGGATACGCAGTATTTT.

The CDR3 nucleotides read TGCAGCGTTGAATTATGGGACAGGGGGCCCTTAAACCAAGAGACCCAGTACTTC. It encodes CSVELWDRGPLNQETQYF. The gene calls are TRBV29-1 and TRBJ2-5; 12 bases fit TRBD1. This CDR3 region has 18 residues. Germline assignment: CDR1 SQVTM and CDR2 ANQGSEA. The V segment lost 2 bases and the J segment 0 bases; nucleotides outside the gene matches: 10.

CDR3 sequence (DNA): TGTGCCAGCAGCCCATGGGGTAACTATGGCTACACCTTC. This encodes CASSPWGNYGYTF. V usage is TRBV7-2 and J usage is TRBJ1-2; D uncertain. Germline V CDR1 and CDR2: SGHTA, FQGNSA. With 5 bases removed from V and 1 base from J, the gap between germline ends came to 8 bases. The CDR3 contains 13 residues.

The chain is built from TRBV29-1 and TRBJ1-1; D perhaps matches TRBD1 (5 bases). CDR3 length: 15 residues. The germline V gene encodes CDR1 SQVTM and CDR2 ANQGSEA. V lost 6 bases, J lost 0 bases, and 17 bases lay in between. As DNA, the CDR3 is TGCAGCGTGGGTCGTCAGGGCTGGATGAACACTGAAGCTTTCTTT. Amino acid sequence: CSVGRQGWMNTEAFF.